Listed below are T cell receptor beta chains from one sample, sequenced in a study of cytomegalovirus exposure and HLA in healthy donors. The data were produced by immunoSEQ multiplex PCR, yet TCRdb's version contains in-frame clones alone and is incomplete. The data hold about 140,000 clones, with around 79% observed a single time. The sample comprised PBMCs. The receptor set was obtained from a man aged 35 to 55 in good health and CMV-seropositive. Both conserved end residues are part of each CDR3. D genes are given only for firm matches. Not all rows give a size; the values are once, few, many and, for expanded clones, a class.

j_call d_call v_call clone_size cdr3_nt cdr3_aa
TRBJ1-6 - TRBV28 - TGTGCCAGCAGGCCCCCTCAGTTGAATTCACCCCTCCACTTT CASRPPQLNSPLHF
TRBJ2-5 TRBD1 TRBV5-1 - TGCGCCAGCAGCTCGTCTACAGGGGGCCTTGAGACCCAGTACTTC CASSSSTGGLETQYF
TRBJ1-3 - TRBV5-1 - TGCGCCAGCAGCTTGTATCAGGGTGGCGGAAACACCATATATTTT CASSLYQGGGNTIYF
TRBJ1-1 TRBD1 TRBV10-3 - TGTGCCATCAGTCGGACAGGGGGCCTGAACACTGAAGCTTTCTTT CAISRTGGLNTEAFF
TRBJ2-2 TRBD1 TRBV7-3 few TGTGCCAGCAGCGCCTGGGACAGGGGGATTTCCGGGGAGCTGTTTTTT CASSAWDRGISGELFF
TRBJ2-5 TRBD2 TRBV18 - TGTGCCAGCTCACCTGGGACTAGCGGACAAGAGACCCAGTACTTC CASSPGTSGQETQYF
TRBJ2-2 TRBD2 TRBV9 - TGTGCCAGCGGCACTAGCGGGAGTAGGGCCGGGGAGCTGTTTTTT CASGTSGSRAGELFF
TRBJ2-7 TRBD1 TRBV7-2 - TGTGCCAGCAGCTATCAGGGGGCCGGGGCCTACGAGCAGTACTTC CASSYQGAGAYEQYF
TRBJ1-2 - TRBV2 once TGTGCCAGCAGCGGCGAGGGCAGACCGAACGAGCGGGGCTACACCTTC CASSGEGRPNERGYTF
TRBJ2-5 TRBD2 TRBV5-1 - TGCGCCAGCAGCAATGGGACTAGCGGGTCGTCCCAGTACTTC CASSNGTSGSSQYF
TRBJ1-5 TRBD1 TRBV6-5 once TGTGCCAGCAGTTCGGGACAGGAGCAGATGCCCCAGCATTTT CASSSGQEQMPQHF
TRBJ1-1 - TRBV6-5 once TGTGCTAGCAGTTACTCGAAGAGTGAAGCTTTCTTT CASSYSKSEAFF
TRBJ2-7 - TRBV7-9 - TGTTCCAGCAGCCCCAGGGTTTACGAGCAGTACTTC CSSSPRVYEQYF
TRBJ2-3 - TRBV12-5 - TGTGCTAGTGGTCAGGAGGGCGGGAAGGGAGATACGCAGTATTTT CASGQEGGKGDTQYF
TRBJ2-2 - TRBV7-9 - TGTGCCAGCAGCTTAGTTCCAGCAGGCACCGGGGAGCTGTTTTTT CASSLVPAGTGELFF
TRBJ2-7 TRBD2 TRBV27 few TGTGCCAGCAGTTCCCCCGGACTAGCGGGGTCCTACGAGCAGTACTTC CASSSPGLAGSYEQYF
TRBJ2-1 - TRBV30 - TGTGCCTGGAGTAGCGGGACAGGCAGGAATGAGCAGTTCTTC CAWSSGTGRNEQFF
TRBJ1-4 TRBD1 TRBV19 - TGTGCCAGTAGGGGTACAGGGGGGGATGAAAAACTGTTTTTT CASRGTGGDEKLFF
TRBJ2-2 TRBD1 TRBV10-2 - TGCGCCAGCAGTTCGACAGGGGGCGGAACCGGGGAGCTGTTTTTT CASSSTGGGTGELFF
TRBJ2-3 TRBD2 TRBV18 - TGTGCCAGCTCAAGGACTAGCGGGAGGAGCACAGATACGCAGTATTTT CASSRTSGRSTDTQYF
TRBJ1-5 - TRBV18 - TGTGCCAGCTCCACCGCCGCCCCGGATGCGGGTCAGCCCCAGCATTTT CASSTAAPDAGQPQHF
TRBJ1-1 TRBD1 TRBV7-3 few TGTGCCAGCAGCTTGAACAGGGGGCAGAACACTGAAGCTTTCTTT CASSLNRGQNTEAFF
TRBJ1-2 - TRBV5-1 - TGCGCCAGCAGTTCCGCGGGGGGCGCAGAGGGCTCGAACTATGGCTACACCTTC CASSSAGGAEGSNYGYTF
TRBJ1-2 TRBD1 TRBV27 - TGTGCCAGCACGTCAGGACAGGGAGTATTTGGCTACACCTTC CASTSGQGVFGYTF
TRBJ2-3 TRBD1 TRBV19 few TGTGCCAGTAGTATGGGTACAGGGGGTTTAAGCACAGATACGCAGTATTTT CASSMGTGGLSTDTQYF
TRBJ2-7 TRBD1 TRBV19 - TGTGCCAGTAGTATAGTTTGGACAGGCACTTACGAGCAGTACTTC CASSIVWTGTYEQYF
TRBJ2-7 TRBD1 TRBV5-1 - TGCGCCAGCAGCTTGGAAGGGACAGGGGGCGAGCAGTACTTC CASSLEGTGGEQYF
TRBJ2-1 TRBD2 TRBV11-3 - TGTGCCAGCAGCTTAGGTGTTCGGGAGGACAATGAGCAGTTCTTC CASSLGVREDNEQFF
TRBJ1-1 - TRBV11-2 - TGTGCCAGCAGCTTAAATGCGGGCATTTACGACACTGAAGCTTTCTTT CASSLNAGIYDTEAFF
TRBJ2-7 - TRBV7-9 - TGTTCCAGCAGCTTGTCGGGTGACGAGCAGTACTTC CSSSLSGDEQYF
TRBJ2-2 TRBD1 TRBV4-1 - TGCGCCAGCAGCCAGTCCGGGACAGGGGGCACCGCGGAGCTGTTTTTT CASSQSGTGGTAELFF
TRBJ2-1 - TRBV2 - TGTGCCAGCAGTTACAACTACAATGAGCAGTTCTTC CASSYNYNEQFF
TRBJ2-1 - TRBV9 - TGTGCCAGCAGCGTAGGACTAAGCTACAATGAGCAGTTCTTC CASSVGLSYNEQFF
TRBJ1-2 TRBD1 TRBV7-9 once TGTGCCAGCAGCTTCCAGGACAGGGCAACTCACTATGGCTACACCTTC CASSFQDRATHYGYTF
TRBJ1-5 - TRBV11-2 few TGTGCCAGCAGCTTGACAGACAGGCAGCCCCAGCATTTT CASSLTDRQPQHF
TRBJ1-1 - TRBV2 few TGTGCCAGCAGTTGGAGCACTGAAGCTTTCTTT CASSWSTEAFF
TRBJ2-7 TRBD2 TRBV27 - TGTGCCACCCTCGAAGGCGGGAGGTTTGGCGAGCAGTACTTC CATLEGGRFGEQYF
TRBJ2-1 - TRBV30 - TGTGCCTGGAGTTGGGTAGCGTATGAGCAGTTCTTC CAWSWVAYEQFF
TRBJ2-7 - TRBV18 - TGTGCCAGCTCTCAAACAAAGGGACTTGGGCTCGAGCAGTACTTC CASSQTKGLGLEQYF
TRBJ2-7 TRBD1 TRBV5-1 once TGCGCCAGCAGCAAGGACAGGTTCGAGCAGTACTTC CASSKDRFEQYF